The present entry profiles one T cell receptor (beta chain) with its context. Profiling relied on immunoSEQ multiplex PCR, and the TCRdb table lists in-frame clones only, not all of them. The data hold 70,000 to 85,000 clones, with 65% to 90% observed a single time. These data belong to a study of OX40 agonist ivuxolimab in advanced cancers. The wider study: Patients undergoing dose escalation presented with hepatocellular carcinoma, melanoma, renal cell or head and neck cancer.

This TCR was sampled from an adult with an advanced solid tumor such as melanoma, head and neck, liver or kidney cancer. This sample comprised CD4+ or CD8+ T cells sorted from blood, obtained in a trial of the OX40 agonist ivuxolimab.

This chain's CDR3 is CASSLVKGIYQPQHF. The CDR3 coding sequence is TGTGCCAGCAGTTTGGTTAAGGGGATATATCAGCCCCAGCATTTT. J is TRBJ1-5 and V is TRBV27; a possible D gene is TRBD1 (5 bases). The V end was cut by 3 bases, the J end by 5 bases, with 14 bases between. Germline loops: CDR1 MNHEY, CDR2 SMNVEV (reference sequence). This CDR3 region has 15 residues.